Shown below are 7 T cell receptor beta chains from a single sample sequenced in a study of graft-versus-host responses after intestinal transplantation (dated by TCRdb to the early 2020s). Receptor libraries were prepared by the immunoSEQ multiplex PCR assay. The table was pulled from immuneACCESS by TCRdb, which kept in-frame rearrangements only. Such tables lose some clones; where checked, under half of the loss comes from unresolved V genes, and the rest has no known cause. The sample has approximately 110,000 clones on record, more than 80% of them singletons. The ten biggest clones cover roughly 0.24% of the sample. No antigen has been assigned to these receptors. In light of the paper, this sample's time point label describes: cells obtained before transplantation from donor or recipient. The specimen comprised unstimulated CD4+ T cells sorted from spleen or lymph node cells, sampled before transplant. Receptors were obtained from a human donor who was the organ donor for an intestinal transplant.

This clone appeared once. This chain connects TRBV19 to TRBJ1-3; D remains ambiguous. The germline V and J ends were trimmed by 7 bases and 1 base, with 8 bases remaining between them. The CDR3 is 13 residues long. CDR1 is LNHDA and CDR2 is SQIVND in the germline V gene (reference sequence). Written as DNA, the CDR3 is TGTGCCAGTACTTATGGATCTGGAAACACCATATATTTT. This encodes CASTYGSGNTIYF.

V and J are TRBV7-2 and TRBJ2-7; 7 bases match TRBD2. Trimming took 3 bases from V and 4 from J; bases not matched to a gene: 12. This CDR3 is 16 amino acids long. The germline V gene encodes CDR1 SGHTA and CDR2 FQGNSA. The CDR3 DNA is TGTGCCAGCAGCTTTGGGTCGGGTTTGCGGGAGTACGAGCAGTACTTC. Protein product: CASSFGSGLREYEQYF.

The genes are TRBV6-5 and TRBJ1-2; D gene unclear. This CDR3 is 13 amino acids long. The V gene's germline CDR1 is MNHEY and CDR2 SVGAGI. The V gene lost 6 bases and the J gene lost 0 bases, with 8 bases spanning the gap. The CDR3: CASRTNTNYGYTF. CDR3 in DNA: TGTGCCAGCAGGACAAATACTAACTATGGCTACACCTTC.

The genes are TRBV28 and TRBJ2-7; D may correspond to TRBD1 or TRBD2 (5 bases each). The ends were cut back, 4 bases at V and 2 bases at J, with 12 bases in the middle. Germline CDR1 and CDR2: MDHEN and SYDVKM. CDR3 size: 14 residues. The DNA of the CDR3 is TGTGCCAGCAGTTCTCCGGGGCGTGCCTACGAGCAGTACTTC. It encodes CASSSPGRAYEQYF.

The rearrangement joins TRBV5-5 to TRBJ2-7; possible D gene TRBD1, 5 bases. Germline V CDR1 and CDR2: SGHKS, YYEKEE (reference sequence). The CDR3 is made up of 16 amino acids. Trimming took off 0 bases at V and 0 bases at J, with 13 bases between the two ends. This CDR3 is CASSLVGSRDSYEQYF. The CDR3 DNA reads as TGTGCCAGCAGCTTGGTAGGGTCCAGGGACTCCTACGAGCAGTACTTC. Using reference TRBV5-5 and TRBJ2-7 for the parts outside the CDR3, the full variable domain is DAGVTQSPTHLIKTRGQQVTLRCSPISGHKSVSWYQQVLGQGPQFIFQYYEKEERGRGNFPDRFSARQFPNYSSELNVNALLLGDSALYLCASSLVGSRDSYEQYFGPGTRLTVT.

CDR3 nucleotides: TGTGCCAGCAGTTACTCTGGGGGGAGCAATCAGCCCCAGCATTTT. It encodes CASSYSGGSNQPQHF. The gene calls are TRBV6-5 and TRBJ1-5; D may be TRBD1 (5 bases). V lost 0 bases to trimming and J lost 1 base, with 7 bases between them. CDR3 length equals 15 residues. From germline, CDR1 is MNHEY and CDR2 SVGAGI.

The chain is built from TRBV6-5 and TRBJ2-7; D gene unclear. The germline V gene encodes CDR1 MNHEY and CDR2 SVGAGI. V lost 7 bases and J 2 bases, leaving 18 bases between the germline ends. This CDR3 is built from 15 residues. The CDR3 DNA reads as TGTGCCAGCAAAGGACGTCAACCATCCACCTACGAGCAGTACTTC. It translates to CASKGRQPSTYEQYF.